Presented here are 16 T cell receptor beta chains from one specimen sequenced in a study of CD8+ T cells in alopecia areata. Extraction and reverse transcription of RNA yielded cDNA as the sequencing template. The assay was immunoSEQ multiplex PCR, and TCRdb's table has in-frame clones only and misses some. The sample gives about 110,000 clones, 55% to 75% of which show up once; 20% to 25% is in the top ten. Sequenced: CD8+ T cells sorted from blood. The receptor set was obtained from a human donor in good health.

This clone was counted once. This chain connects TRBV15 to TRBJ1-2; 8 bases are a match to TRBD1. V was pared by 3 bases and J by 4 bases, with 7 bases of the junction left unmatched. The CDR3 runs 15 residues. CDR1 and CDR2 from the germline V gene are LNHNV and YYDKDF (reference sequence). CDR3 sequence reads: CATSRAGQGGYGYTF. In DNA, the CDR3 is TGTGCCACCAGCAGGGCAGGACAGGGCGGCTATGGCTACACCTTC.

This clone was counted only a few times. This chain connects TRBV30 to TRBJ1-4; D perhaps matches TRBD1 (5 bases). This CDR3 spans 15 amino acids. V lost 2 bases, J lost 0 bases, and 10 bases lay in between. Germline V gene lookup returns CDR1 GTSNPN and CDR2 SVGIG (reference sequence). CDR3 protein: CAWSRQGATNEKLFF. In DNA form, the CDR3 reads TGTGCCTGGAGTCGGCAGGGTGCAACTAATGAAAAACTGTTTTTT.

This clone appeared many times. The CDR3 region has the DNA TGCGCCAGCACCGATGGGACAGGGGAGGAAGCTTTCTTT. It is translated as CASTDGTGEEAFF. The chain recombines TRBV5-1 with TRBJ1-1; 10 bases match TRBD1. The CDR3 is made up of 13 amino acids. The V gene end was trimmed by 6 bases and the J gene end by 8 bases; junction bases not matched to a gene: 7. Germline values: CDR1 SGHRS, CDR2 YFSETQ.

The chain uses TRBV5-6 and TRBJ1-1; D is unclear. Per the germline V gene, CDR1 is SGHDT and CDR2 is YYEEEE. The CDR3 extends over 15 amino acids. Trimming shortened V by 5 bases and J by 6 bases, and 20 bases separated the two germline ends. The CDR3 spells CASSAGRDSPAEAFF. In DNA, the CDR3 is TGTGCCAGCAGTGCTGGGCGGGATTCTCCGGCTGAAGCTTTCTTT.

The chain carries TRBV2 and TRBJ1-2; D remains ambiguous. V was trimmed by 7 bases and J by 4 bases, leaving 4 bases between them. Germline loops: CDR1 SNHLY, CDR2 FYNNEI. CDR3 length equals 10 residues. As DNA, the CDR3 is TGTGCCAGCACGACCTATGGCTACACCTTC. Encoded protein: CASTTYGYTF. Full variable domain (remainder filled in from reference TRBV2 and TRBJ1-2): EPEVTQTPSHQVTQMGQEVILRCVPISNHLYFYWYRQILGQKVEFLVSFYNNEISEKSEIFDDQFSVERPDGSNFTLKIRSTKLEDSAMYFCASTTYGYTFGSGTRLTVV.

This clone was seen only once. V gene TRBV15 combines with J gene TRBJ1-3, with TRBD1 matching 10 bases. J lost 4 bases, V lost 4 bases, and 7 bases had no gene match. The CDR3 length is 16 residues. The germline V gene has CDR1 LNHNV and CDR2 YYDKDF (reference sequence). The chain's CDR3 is CATSNWDRGGGNTIYF. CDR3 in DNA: TGTGCCACCAGCAATTGGGACAGGGGCGGCGGAAACACCATATATTTT.

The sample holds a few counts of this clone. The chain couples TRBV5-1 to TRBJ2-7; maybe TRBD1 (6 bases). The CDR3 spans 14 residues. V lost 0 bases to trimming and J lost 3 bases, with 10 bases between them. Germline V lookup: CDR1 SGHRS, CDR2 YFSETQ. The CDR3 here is CASSLATGNYEQYF. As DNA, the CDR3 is TGCGCCAGCAGCTTGGCCACAGGGAACTACGAGCAGTACTTC.

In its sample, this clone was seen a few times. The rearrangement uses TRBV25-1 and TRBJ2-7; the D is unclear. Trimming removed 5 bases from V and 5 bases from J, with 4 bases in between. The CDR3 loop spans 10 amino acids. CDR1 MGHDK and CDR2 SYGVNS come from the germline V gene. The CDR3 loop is CASSLHEQYF. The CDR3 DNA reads TGTGCCAGCAGTCTCCACGAGCAGTACTTC.

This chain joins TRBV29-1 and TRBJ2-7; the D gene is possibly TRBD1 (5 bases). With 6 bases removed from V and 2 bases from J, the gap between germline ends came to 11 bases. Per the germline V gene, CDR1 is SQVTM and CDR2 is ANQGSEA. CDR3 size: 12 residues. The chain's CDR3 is CSVLKGPYEQYF. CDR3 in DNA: TGCAGCGTCCTCAAGGGGCCCTACGAGCAGTACTTC.

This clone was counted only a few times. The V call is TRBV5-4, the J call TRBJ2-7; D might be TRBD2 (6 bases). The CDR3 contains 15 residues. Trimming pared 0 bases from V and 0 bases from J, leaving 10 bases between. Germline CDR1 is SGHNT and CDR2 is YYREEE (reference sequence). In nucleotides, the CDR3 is TGTGCCAGCAGCTTGGTAGGAGGGACCTCCTACGAGCAGTACTTC. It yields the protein CASSLVGGTSYEQYF.

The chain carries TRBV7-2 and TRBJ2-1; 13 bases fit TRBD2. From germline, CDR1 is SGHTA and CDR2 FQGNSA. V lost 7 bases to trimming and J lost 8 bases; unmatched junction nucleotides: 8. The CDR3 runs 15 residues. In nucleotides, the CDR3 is TGTGCCAGCAAGGGACTAGCGGGGCCCAGGGATGAGCAGTTCTTC. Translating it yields CASKGLAGPRDEQFF.

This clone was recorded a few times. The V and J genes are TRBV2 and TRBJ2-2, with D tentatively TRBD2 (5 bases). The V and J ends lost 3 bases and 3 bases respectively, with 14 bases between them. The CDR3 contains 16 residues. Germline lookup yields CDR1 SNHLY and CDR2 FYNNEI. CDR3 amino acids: CASSDPRRTDTGELFF. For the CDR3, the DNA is TGTGCCAGCAGTGACCCGAGGAGGACCGACACCGGGGAGCTGTTTTTT.

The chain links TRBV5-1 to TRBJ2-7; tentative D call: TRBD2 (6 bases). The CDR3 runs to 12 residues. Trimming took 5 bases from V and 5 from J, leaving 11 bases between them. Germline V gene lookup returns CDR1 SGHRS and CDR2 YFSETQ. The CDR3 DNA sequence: TGCGCCAGCAGGGGGCGGGACGACGAGCAGTACTTC. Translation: CASRGRDDEQYF. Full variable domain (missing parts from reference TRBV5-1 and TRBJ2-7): KAGVTQTPRYLIKTRGQQVTLSCSPISGHRSVSWYQQTPGQGLQFLFEYFSETQRNKGNFPGRFSGRQFSNSRSEMNVSTLELGDSALYLCASRGRDDEQYFGPGTRLTVT.

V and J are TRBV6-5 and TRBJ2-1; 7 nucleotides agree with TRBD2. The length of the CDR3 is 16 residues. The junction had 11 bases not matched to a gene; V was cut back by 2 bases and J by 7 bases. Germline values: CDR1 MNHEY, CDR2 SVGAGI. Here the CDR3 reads CASSYTLRGGINEQFF. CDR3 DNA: TGTGCCAGCAGTTACACGCTACGGGGAGGGATTAATGAGCAGTTCTTC.

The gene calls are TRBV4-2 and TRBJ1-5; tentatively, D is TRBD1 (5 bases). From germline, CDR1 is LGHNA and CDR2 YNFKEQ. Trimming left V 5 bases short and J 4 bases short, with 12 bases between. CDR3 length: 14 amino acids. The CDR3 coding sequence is TGTGCCAGCAGCTTGCGGGACGGAAATCAGCCCCAGCATTTT. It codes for CASSLRDGNQPQHF.

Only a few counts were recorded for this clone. This CDR3 reads CSVELVGTNGEQYF. For the CDR3, the DNA is TGCAGCGTTGAATTGGTAGGGACGAACGGGGAGCAGTACTTC. The chain combines TRBV29-1 with TRBJ2-7, with D perhaps being TRBD1 or TRBD2 (5 bases each). CDR3 length: 14 residues. Germline CDR1 reads SQVTM; CDR2 reads ANQGSEA. With 2 bases removed from V and 7 bases from J, the gap between germline ends came to 18 bases.